A single TCR beta chain is shown here with its context. Its specificity is not known. This sample stems from a study of CXCR3-negative and CXCR3-positive naive CD8 T cells. For the study at large: Cumulative TRB read yield was some 140 million, averaging about 1.5 +/- 0.3 million per library. Study-wide findings and caveats: TRB CDR3s were more hydrophobic in CXCR3-positive than in CXCR3-negative naive cells. Both naive subsets, CXCR3-negative and CXCR3-positive, displayed similar TRBV-TRBJ usage, unlike memory cells.

CDR1 and CDR2 (germline): MDHEN, SYDVKM. The CDR3 is made up of 14 amino acids. All TRB cDNA libraries came from 5' RACE performed with UMI labels. TCRdb reprocessed the 5' RACE reads and keeps a single row for each CDR3 protein, giving no DNA. The sample has about 130,000 distinct CDR3 sequences. This TCR came from a human donor in good health. Some clones in this sample may be carry-over from other donors' samples. The rearrangement links TRBV28 to TRBJ2-2; TCRdb gives TRBD1 as the D gene, but with no DNA this cannot be confirmed. Sequencing was performed on naive CXCR3- CD8+ T cells from blood. Subset specified: CD45RO-CCR7+CD27+CD95- naive CD8+ T cells lacking CXCR3 (TNR3-). CDR3 sequence reads: CASSWTGATGELFF.